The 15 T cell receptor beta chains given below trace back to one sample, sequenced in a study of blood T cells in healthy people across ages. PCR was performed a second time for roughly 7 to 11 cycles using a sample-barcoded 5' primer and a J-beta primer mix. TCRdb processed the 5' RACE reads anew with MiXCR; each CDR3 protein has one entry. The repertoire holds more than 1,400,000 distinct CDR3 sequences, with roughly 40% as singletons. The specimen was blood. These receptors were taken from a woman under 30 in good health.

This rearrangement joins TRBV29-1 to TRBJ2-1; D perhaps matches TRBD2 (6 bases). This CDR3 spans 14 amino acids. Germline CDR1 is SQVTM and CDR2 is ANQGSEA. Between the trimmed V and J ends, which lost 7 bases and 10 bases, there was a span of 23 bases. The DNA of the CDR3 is TGCAGCGGGGGCGGGCGGGGTTTAAGCAAGGAGCAGTTCTTC. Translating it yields CSGGGRGLSKEQFF.

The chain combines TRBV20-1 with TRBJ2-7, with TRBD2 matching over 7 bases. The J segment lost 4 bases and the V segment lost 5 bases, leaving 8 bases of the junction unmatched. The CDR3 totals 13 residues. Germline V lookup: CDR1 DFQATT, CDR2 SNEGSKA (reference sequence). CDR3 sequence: CSAAPREGYEQYF. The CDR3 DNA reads TGCAGTGCTGCCCCCAGGGAGGGGTACGAGCAGTACTTC.

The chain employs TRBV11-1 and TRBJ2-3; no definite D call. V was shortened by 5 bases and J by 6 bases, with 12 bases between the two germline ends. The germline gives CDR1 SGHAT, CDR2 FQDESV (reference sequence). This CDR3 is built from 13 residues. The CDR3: CASSPSLWDTQYF. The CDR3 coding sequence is TGTGCCAGCAGCCCCAGCCTTTGGGATACGCAGTATTTT.

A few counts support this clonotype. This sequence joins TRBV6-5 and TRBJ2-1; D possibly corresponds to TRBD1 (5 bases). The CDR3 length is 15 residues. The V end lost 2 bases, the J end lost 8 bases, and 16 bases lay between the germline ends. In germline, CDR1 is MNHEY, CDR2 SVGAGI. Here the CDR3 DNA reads TGTGCCAGCAGTTACGGGCAGGGTATCGGCGATGAGCAGTTCTTC. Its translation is CASSYGQGIGDEQFF.

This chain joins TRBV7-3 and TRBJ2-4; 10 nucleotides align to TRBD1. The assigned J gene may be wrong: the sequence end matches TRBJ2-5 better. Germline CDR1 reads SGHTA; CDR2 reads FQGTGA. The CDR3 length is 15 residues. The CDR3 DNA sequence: TGTGCCAGCAGCTACGGGACAGGGGATGGAGAGACCCAGTACTTC. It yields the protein CASSYGTGDGETQYF.

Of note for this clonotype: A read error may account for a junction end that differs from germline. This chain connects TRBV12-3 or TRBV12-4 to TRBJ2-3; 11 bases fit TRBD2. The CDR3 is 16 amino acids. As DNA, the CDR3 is TGTGCCAGCAGTTTTTCGATTAGCGGGGGGGCAGATATGCAGTATTTT. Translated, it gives CASSFSISGGADMQYF.

For the CDR3, the DNA is TGCGCCAGCAGTTACGAATCGCAGGGGCAAGAGACCCAGTACTTC. Translating it yields CASSYESQGQETQYF. This rearrangement joins TRBV10-2 to TRBJ2-5; tentatively, D is TRBD1 (6 bases). Trimming cost V 5 bases and J 2 bases, with 15 bases left between them. Per germline, CDR1 WSHSY and CDR2 SAAADI. The CDR3 has 15 amino acids.

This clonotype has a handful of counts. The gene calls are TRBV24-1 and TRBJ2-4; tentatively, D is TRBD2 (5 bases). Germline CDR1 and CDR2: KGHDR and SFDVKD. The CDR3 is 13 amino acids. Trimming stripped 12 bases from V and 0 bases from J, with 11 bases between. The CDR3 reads CAGRGGAKNIQYF. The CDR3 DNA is TGTGCCGGACGCGGAGGAGCCAAAAACATTCAGTACTTC.

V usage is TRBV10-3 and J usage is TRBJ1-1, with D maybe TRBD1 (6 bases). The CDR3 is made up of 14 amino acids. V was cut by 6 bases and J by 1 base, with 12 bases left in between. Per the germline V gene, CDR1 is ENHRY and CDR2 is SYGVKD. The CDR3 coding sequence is TGTGCCATCAGCAACCGGGACAAGAACACTGAAGCTTTCTTT. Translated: CAISNRDKNTEAFF.

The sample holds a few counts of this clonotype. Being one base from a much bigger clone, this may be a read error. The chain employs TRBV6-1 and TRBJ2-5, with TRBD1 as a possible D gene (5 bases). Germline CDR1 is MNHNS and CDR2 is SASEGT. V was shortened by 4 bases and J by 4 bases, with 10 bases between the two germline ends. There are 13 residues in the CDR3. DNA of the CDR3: TGTGCCAGCAGTGTGGGGCGAGTAGAGACCCAGTACTTC. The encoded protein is CASSVGRVETQYF.

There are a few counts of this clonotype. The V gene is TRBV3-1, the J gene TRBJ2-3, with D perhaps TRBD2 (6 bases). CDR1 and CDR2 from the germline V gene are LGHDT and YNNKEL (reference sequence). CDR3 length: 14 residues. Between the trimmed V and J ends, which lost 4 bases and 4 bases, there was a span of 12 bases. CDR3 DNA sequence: TGTGCCAGCAGCCCCAGAGGAGGGGCAGATACGCAGTATTTT. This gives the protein CASSPRGGADTQYF.

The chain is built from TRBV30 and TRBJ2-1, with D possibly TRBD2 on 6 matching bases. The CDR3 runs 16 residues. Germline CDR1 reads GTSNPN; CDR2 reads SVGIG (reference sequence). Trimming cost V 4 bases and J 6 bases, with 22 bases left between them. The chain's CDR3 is CAWMGAGGAISNEQFF. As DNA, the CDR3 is TGTGCCTGGATGGGTGCGGGCGGGGCGATCTCCAATGAGCAGTTCTTC.

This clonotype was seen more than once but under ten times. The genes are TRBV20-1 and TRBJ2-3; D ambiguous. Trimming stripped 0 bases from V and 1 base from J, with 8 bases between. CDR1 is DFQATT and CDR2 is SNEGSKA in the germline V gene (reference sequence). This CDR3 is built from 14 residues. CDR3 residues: CSARDLLGTDTQYF. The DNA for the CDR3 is TGCAGTGCTAGAGACCTTCTTGGCACAGATACGCAGTATTTT.

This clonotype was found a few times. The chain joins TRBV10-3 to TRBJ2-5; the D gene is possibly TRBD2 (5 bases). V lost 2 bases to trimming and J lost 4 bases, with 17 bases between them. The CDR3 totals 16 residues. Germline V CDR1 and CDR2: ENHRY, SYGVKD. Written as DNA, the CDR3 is TGTGCCATCAGTGAGACGAGCGGACCCACGGGAGAGACCCAGTACTTC. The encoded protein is CAISETSGPTGETQYF.

The CDR3 DNA sequence: TGCAGCGTTGAGACAGAGTATGGCTACACCTTC. Its protein product is CSVETEYGYTF. The chain has TRBV29-1 and TRBJ1-2; D is perhaps TRBD1 (5 bases). The ends were cut back, 3 bases at V and 5 bases at J, with 7 bases in the middle. The CDR3 extends over 11 amino acids. Per the germline V gene, CDR1 is SQVTM and CDR2 is ANQGSEA.